This entry is about one T cell receptor (beta chain). The antigen is not known. Germline V gives CDR1 MNHEY, CDR2 SVGAGI. The CDR3 sequence is 14 residues long. Trimming removed 5 bases from V and 0 bases from J; junction bases left unmatched: 3. PCR amplification relied on 60 Vbeta primers (plus 13 Jbeta primers). The method was immunoSEQ multiplex PCR; TCRdb's version includes in-frame clones alone and lacks a portion of them. Of around 200,000 clones listed, roughly 80% were seen once; the top ten hold 2.5% to 3%. This entry belongs to a study of cytomegalovirus exposure and HLA in healthy donors. Findings and caveats of the study: There were 150 to 200 TCR beta chains listed as cytomegalovirus-associated. Presence/absence analyses assumed roughly uniform sequencing depth across donors, which may not hold.

The sequence was obtained from a woman in her thirties or forties in good health and CMV-seronegative. The sequencing input was PBMCs. The chain couples TRBV6-5 to TRBJ2-7, with 8 nucleotides matching TRBD1. The CDR3 reads CASSLDRASYEQYF. CDR3 coding DNA: TGTGCCAGCAGTCTGGACAGGGCCTCCTACGAGCAGTACTTC.